Presented here are 14 T cell receptor beta chains from one specimen sequenced in a study of cytomegalovirus exposure and HLA in healthy donors. Some clones are missing from TCRdb's copy, which holds only in-frame ones; the method was immunoSEQ multiplex PCR. The sample lists fewer than 130,000 clones; 89% were seen once. Sequencing was carried out using PBMCs. Receptors originate from a woman under 30 in good health and CMV-seronegative.

This chain links TRBV28 with TRBJ1-5; maybe TRBD1 (5 bases). The CDR3 runs to 15 residues. Germline assignment: CDR1 MDHEN and CDR2 SYDVKM. Trimming took off 1 base at V and 7 bases at J, with 14 bases between the two ends. Written as DNA, the CDR3 is TGTGCCAGCAGTTTATTAGTGGGCGCAGGGCAGCCCCAGCATTTT. It encodes CASSLLVGAGQPQHF. Using reference TRBV28 and TRBJ1-5 for the parts outside the CDR3, the full variable domain is DVKVTQSSRYLVKRTGEKVFLECVQDMDHENMFWYRQDPGLGLRLIYFSYDVKMKEKGDIPEGYSVSREKKERFSLILESASTNQTSMYLCASSLLVGAGQPQHFGDGTRLSIL.

The J gene is TRBJ2-5, the V gene TRBV5-1, with 8 bases lining up with TRBD1. Germline CDR1 reads SGHRS; CDR2 reads YFSETQ. The CDR3 runs 13 residues. The junction had 6 bases not matched to a gene; V was cut back by 4 bases and J by 7 bases. CDR3 region: CASSETGAPTQYF. CDR3 nucleotide sequence: TGCGCCAGCAGCGAGACAGGGGCGCCGACCCAGTACTTC.

This clone was found once. V is TRBV6-6 and J is TRBJ2-1, with a tentative D call TRBD2 (6 bases). CDR3 length: 16 residues. Trimming took 7 bases from V and 8 from J, leaving 24 bases between them. CDR1 is MNHNY and CDR2 is SVGAGI in the germline V gene (reference sequence). The CDR3 nucleotides read TGTGCCAGCACCGTACTAGGACGGGAGTTGGCTGATGAGCAGTTCTTC. As protein: CASTVLGRELADEQFF.

The V gene is TRBV28, the J gene TRBJ2-7, with D uncertain. The CDR3 consists of 12 residues. V lost 7 bases to trimming and J lost 4 bases, with 11 bases between them. Germline CDR1 and CDR2: MDHEN and SYDVKM. The CDR3 DNA reads TGTGCCAGCACCGATCACAGTTACGAGCAGTACTTC. This translates into CASTDHSYEQYF.

The chain is built from TRBV7-9 and TRBJ1-2, with 8 bases identical to TRBD1. The V gene's germline CDR1 is SEHNR and CDR2 FQNEAQ (reference sequence). This CDR3 has 13 residues. The junction had 6 bases not matched to a gene; V was cut back by 5 bases and J by 7 bases. The chain's CDR3 is CASSQAGGGGYTF. In nucleotides, the CDR3 is TGTGCCAGCAGCCAGGCAGGGGGCGGTGGCTACACCTTC.

The chain has TRBV6-5 and TRBJ2-7; no clear D. The CDR3 runs 12 residues. The ends were cut back, 4 bases at V and 3 bases at J, with 7 bases in the middle. Germline V gives CDR1 MNHEY, CDR2 SVGAGI. The CDR3 nucleotides read TGTGCCAGCAGTTCGTACAGCTACGAGCAGTACTTC. Translated, it gives CASSSYSYEQYF.

V and J are TRBV2 and TRBJ1-1, with a possible D match to TRBD1 (5 bases). Trimming left V 7 bases short and J 0 bases short, with 9 bases between. The CDR3 totals 13 residues. The V gene's germline CDR1 is SNHLY and CDR2 FYNNEI. This CDR3 is CASNRQMNTEAFF. The CDR3 nucleotides are TGTGCCAGCAACCGACAGATGAACACTGAAGCTTTCTTT.

This clone was recorded only once. The V and J genes are TRBV7-9 and TRBJ1-1; 7 bases are a match to TRBD1. The length of the CDR3 is 17 residues. With V trimmed by 2 bases and J by 5 bases, 14 bases remained unmatched. The germline V gene has CDR1 SEHNR and CDR2 FQNEAQ (reference sequence). The CDR3 DNA is TGTGCCAGCAGCTTACAGTTGTGGAGGGGGCGCAGGACTGAAGCTTTCTTT. Protein sequence: CASSLQLWRGRRTEAFF.

The chain carries TRBV28 and TRBJ2-1, with a weak D call TRBD2 (5 bases). Looked up from germline, CDR1 is MDHEN and CDR2 is SYDVKM. The V gene lost 6 bases and the J gene lost 11 bases, with 20 bases spanning the gap. CDR3 length equals 14 residues. DNA for the CDR3: TGTGCCAGCAGCCTTACTACCTCAGGAGGAAAGCAGTTCTTC. Protein sequence: CASSLTTSGGKQFF.

The V gene is TRBV9, the J gene TRBJ2-7, with TRBD1 identical over 7 bases. The germline V gene has CDR1 SGDLS and CDR2 YYNGEE. The CDR3 runs 14 residues. Trimming took 2 bases from V and 7 from J; bases not matched to a gene: 9. DNA of the CDR3: TGTGCCAGCAGCGTTTTAGACAGGGTCGGGGAGCAGTACTTC. It is translated as CASSVLDRVGEQYF.

This clone was observed a single time. The genes are TRBV28 and TRBJ1-1; D remains unclear. CDR1 is MDHEN, CDR2 SYDVKM, per germline. The CDR3 contains 11 residues. Trimming stripped 7 bases from V and 9 bases from J, with 12 bases between. CDR3 coding DNA: TGTGCCAGCACTCGGTCGGGGAAAGCTTTCTTT. Its translation: CASTRSGKAFF.

For the CDR3, the DNA is TGTGCCAGCAGTTCCGGGACAGGGGCTGGGGCGAGTAACACCATATATTTT. Amino acids: CASSSGTGAGASNTIYF. The V gene is TRBV28, the J gene TRBJ1-3, with 10 positions matching TRBD1. CDR1 and CDR2 (germline): MDHEN, SYDVKM. The CDR3 extends over 17 amino acids. V was clipped by 4 bases and J by 7 bases; unmatched bases: 13. Together with reference TRBV28 and TRBJ1-3, the CDR3 gives the full variable domain: DVKVTQSSRYLVKRTGEKVFLECVQDMDHENMFWYRQDPGLGLRLIYFSYDVKMKEKGDIPEGYSVSREKKERFSLILESASTNQTSMYLCASSSGTGAGASNTIYFGEGSWLTVV.

V is TRBV13 and J is TRBJ2-3, with TRBD2 identical over 8 bases. The V segment lost 5 bases and the J segment 4 bases; nucleotides outside the gene matches: 2. The germline CDR1 and CDR2 sequences are PRHDT and FYEKMQ (reference sequence). There are 13 residues in the CDR3. The chain's CDR3 is CASSPTSADTQYF. The CDR3, as DNA: TGTGCCAGCAGCCCGACTAGCGCAGATACGCAGTATTTT.

V is TRBV11-3 and J is TRBJ1-5, with D possibly TRBD1 on 5 matching bases. Trimming left V 3 bases short and J 3 bases short, with 12 bases between. Germline V lookup: CDR1 SGHNT, CDR2 YENEEA. The CDR3 extends over 15 amino acids. CDR3 DNA sequence: TGTGCCAGCAGCTTGACAGCCCCTAACAATCAGCCCCAGCATTTT. This encodes CASSLTAPNNQPQHF. The whole variable domain, remainder taken from reference TRBV11-3 and TRBJ1-5, is EAGVVQSPRYKIIEKKQPVAFWCNPISGHNTLYWYLQNLGQGPELLIRYENEEAVDDSQLPKDRFSAERLKGVDSTLKIQPAELGDSAVYLCASSLTAPNNQPQHFGDGTRLSIL.